Shown below are 4 T cell receptor beta chains from a single sample sequenced in a study of human T cells and chemical hapten exposure. TCRdb ran MiXCR on the 5' RACE reads and lists one entry per CDR3 protein. The table lists about 140,000 distinct CDR3 sequences, approximately 4% of them singletons. The total RNA was obtained from whole blood that was not fractionated. Source of these receptors: a female donor in good health.

This clonotype was recorded a few times. This chain uses TRBV15 with TRBJ1-6, with 7 bases that match TRBD1. From germline, CDR1 is LNHNV and CDR2 YYDKDF (reference sequence). The J segment lost 6 bases and the V segment lost 3 bases, leaving 8 bases of the junction unmatched. The CDR3 length is 16 residues. The CDR3 DNA follows: TGTGCCACCAGCAGGGACTCAGGGGGTGTTAATTCACCCCTCCACTTT. The encoded protein is CATSRDSGGVNSPLHF. Combining the CDR3 with reference TRBV15 and TRBJ1-6 gives the whole variable domain DAMVIQNPRYQVTQFGKPVTLSCSQTLNHNVMYWYQQKSSQAPKLLFHYYDKDFNNEADTPDNFQSRRPNTSFCFLDIRSPGLGDTAMYLCATSRDSGGVNSPLHFGNGTRLTVT.

This chain uses TRBV7-2 with TRBJ2-6; D is uncertain. The ends were cut back, 3 bases at V and 1 base at J, with 4 bases in the middle. Looked up from germline, CDR1 is SGHTA and CDR2 is FQGNSA. The CDR3 has 14 amino acids. The CDR3 is CASSLRSGANVLTF. The CDR3 DNA reads as TGTGCCAGCAGCTTGAGGTCTGGGGCCAACGTCCTGACTTTC. The whole variable domain, remainder taken from reference TRBV7-2 and TRBJ2-6, is GAGVSQSPSNKVTEKGKDVELRCDPISGHTALYWYRQSLGQGLEFLIYFQGNSAPDKSGLPSDRFSAERTGGSVSTLTIQRTQQEDSAVYLCASSLRSGANVLTFGAGSRLTVL.

V usage is TRBV20-1 and J usage is TRBJ2-3, with 14 bases that match TRBD2. Trimming cost V 5 bases and J 1 base; bases outside gene matches: 8. The germline V gene has CDR1 DFQATT and CDR2 SNEGSKA (reference sequence). The CDR3 extends over 17 amino acids. In DNA form, the CDR3 reads TGCAGTGCTCGACTAGCGGGGGGGGACCTCTGCACAGATACGCAGTATTTT. Amino acid sequence: CSARLAGGDLCTDTQYF.

This clonotype was found many times. V is TRBV5-6 and J is TRBJ2-7; unclear D gene. Trimming left V 0 bases short and J 6 bases short, with 7 bases between. In germline, CDR1 is SGHDT, CDR2 YYEEEE. The CDR3 is 12 amino acids. CDR3 coding DNA: TGTGCCAGCAGCTTGGCTGGAATCGAGCAGTACTTC. Encoded protein: CASSLAGIEQYF.